This TCR beta chain was documented in a study of blood T cell repertoires in COVID-19. At the level of the study: Acute-phase and convalescent COVID-19 samples originated in the United States, Italy and Spain. In each case, the material was cDNA or gDNA derived from T cells, B-cell-depleted T cells, or PBMCs.

The CDR3 runs to 14 residues. The trim removed 5 bases at V and 7 bases at J, leaving 6 bases unmatched. Germline V gives CDR1 LNHDA, CDR2 SQIVND (reference sequence). Original methodology: Reference gene primer amplification yielded estimated nucleated cell counts. Method: immunoSEQ multiplex PCR; TCRdb's copy keeps in-frame clones and lacks some. The DNA was the basis for D and trimming; V, J and clone size are from that table. Of about 160,000 clones listed, roughly 84% are singletons. The chain has TRBV19 and TRBJ1-5; TRBD1 aligns across 9 bases. The receptor's source is a woman of 80 years or more with active or convalescent COVID-19. The sequenced material came from peripheral blood. The CDR3 DNA follows: TGTGCCAGTAGTGCAACAGGGGGCTGGCAGCCCCAGCATTTT. It codes for CASSATGGWQPQHF.